The entry below gives a single TCR beta chain sequence along with its context. This sample is drawn from a study of blood T cell repertoires in COVID-19. Looking at the study overall: The United States, Italy and Spain were the sources of the acute and convalescent COVID-19 samples. PBMCs, B-cell-depleted T cells, or T cells provided the cDNA or gDNA that made up the material.

The V end lost 2 bases, the J end lost 2 bases, and 12 bases lay between the germline ends. The CDR3 length is 16 residues. Germline CDR1 SGHAT, CDR2 FQNNGV. In the original processing: Amplifying reference gene primers gave estimates of nucleated cell counts. Libraries were prepared by immunoSEQ multiplex PCR; TCRdb keeps only in-frame clonotypes and omits some of them. That table is the source of V, J and clone size, and D and trimming were worked out from the DNA. This sample carries about 44,000 clones, about 88% of them seen once, and the ten largest clones take around two fifths. This chain connects TRBV11-2 to TRBJ2-2, with a tentative D call TRBD1 (6 bases). Sequenced input: peripheral blood. This receptor was obtained from a human donor in a cohort sampled during active COVID-19. The CDR3 sequence: CASSLTGSRNTGELFF. For the CDR3, the DNA is TGTGCCAGCAGCTTAACAGGGAGTAGAAACACCGGGGAGCTGTTTTTT.